The 11 T cell receptor beta chains below all came from one sample that was sequenced in a study of control samples from healthy donors and cancer patients. The protocol was immunoSEQ multiplex PCR, while the TCRdb copy is restricted to in-frame clones and leaves out a portion. Of about 100,000 clones in the sample, 88% were seen once. The sequencing sample was made of blood. The receptors come from a man younger than 45 in good health.

This chain links TRBV28 with TRBJ2-7; D unresolved. The germline V and J ends were trimmed by 0 bases and 0 bases, with 3 bases remaining between them. The germline V gene encodes CDR1 MDHEN and CDR2 SYDVKM. The CDR3 contains 13 residues. CDR3 in amino acids: CASSLWTSYEQYF. In DNA, the CDR3 is TGTGCCAGCAGTTTATGGACCTCCTACGAGCAGTACTTC.

The V gene is TRBV7-2, the J gene TRBJ2-6; 14 bases agree with TRBD2. The germline CDR1 and CDR2 sequences are SGHTA and FQGNSA. J gave up 2 bases and V 4 bases, and 1 base lay outside the gene matches. CDR3 length: 17 amino acids. The CDR3 region has the DNA TGTGCCAGCAGCTCGGGACTAGCGGGAGCTGGGGCCAACGTCCTGACTTTC. Translated: CASSSGLAGAGANVLTF.

In this sample, this clone turned up a few times. The V call is TRBV7-2, the J call TRBJ2-1; no clear D gene. Looked up from germline, CDR1 is SGHTA and CDR2 is FQGNSA. V was shortened by 4 bases and J by 8 bases, with 15 bases between the two germline ends. The CDR3 runs 14 residues. The CDR3 nucleotides are TGTGCCAGCAGCTCCTTTGCCACGGACGATGAGCAGTTCTTC. Protein sequence: CASSSFATDDEQFF.

The chain couples TRBV3-1 (or the pseudogene TRBV3-2) to TRBJ2-5; 13 nucleotides match TRBD2. V was clipped by 4 bases and J by 1 base; unmatched bases: 6. There are 17 residues in the CDR3. The germline CDR1 and CDR2 sequences are LGHDT and YNNKEL (reference sequence). CDR3 region: CASSRGLAGEFQETQYF. CDR3 coding DNA: TGTGCCAGCAGCCGCGGACTAGCGGGGGAATTCCAAGAGACCCAGTACTTC.

The gene calls are TRBV15 and TRBJ2-7; the D gene is possibly TRBD1 (5 bases). Germline loops: CDR1 LNHNV, CDR2 YYDKDF (reference sequence). Trimming took 4 bases from V and 4 from J, leaving 17 bases between them. The CDR3 has 15 amino acids. CDR3 nucleotides: TGTGCCACCAGCAAACGGAGTTTGAAGGGGTACGAGCAGTACTTC. Amino acid sequence: CATSKRSLKGYEQYF.

The chain links TRBV6-5 to TRBJ2-7, with D tentatively TRBD1 (7 bases). CDR1 MNHEY and CDR2 SVGAGI come from the germline V gene. V dropped 10 bases and J dropped 4 bases, with 23 bases sitting between them. The CDR3 length is 15 residues. The CDR3 DNA reads TGTGCCACCAAAGGTGGGCGGGACAGAGCTTACGAGCAGTACTTC. It specifies CATKGGRDRAYEQYF.

The chain joins TRBV7-9 to TRBJ1-2, with unresolved D. CDR3 length: 17 residues. The V gene lost 5 bases and the J gene lost 4 bases, with 23 bases spanning the gap. Germline lookup yields CDR1 SEHNR and CDR2 FQNEAQ (reference sequence). The DNA for the CDR3 is TGTGCCAGCAGCCCCCGAACAACCGGTCCCGATTCCTATGGCTACACCTTC. Its translation: CASSPRTTGPDSYGYTF. The complete variable domain, with remaining parts taken from reference TRBV7-9 and TRBJ1-2, reads DTGVSQNPRHKITKRGQNVTFRCDPISEHNRLYWYRQTLGQGPEFLTYFQNEAQLEKSRLLSDRFSAERPKGSFSTLEIQRTEQGDSAMYLCASSPRTTGPDSYGYTFGSGTRLTVV.

Written as DNA, the CDR3 is TGTGCCAGCAGTTCATGGACAGCCTCCTCTGGAAACACCATATATTTT. This codes for CASSSWTASSGNTIYF. The rearrangement links TRBV27 to TRBJ1-3, with D perhaps TRBD1 (6 bases). Germline CDR1 MNHEY, CDR2 SMNVEV (reference sequence). The CDR3 is made up of 16 amino acids. V was trimmed by 4 bases and J by 0 bases, leaving 13 bases between them.

The chain has TRBV28 and TRBJ2-7; 7 nucleotides line up with TRBD2. CDR3 size: 13 residues. Germline V gene lookup returns CDR1 MDHEN and CDR2 SYDVKM. The ends lost 8 bases at V and 0 bases at J; junction bases unmatched: 4. The CDR3 DNA follows: TGTGCCAGCGTTACTAGCGCCTCCTACGAGCAGTACTTC. Residues: CASVTSASYEQYF.

A single count supports this clone. The chain links TRBV5-1 to TRBJ2-6, with D hard to call. Germline lookup yields CDR1 SGHRS and CDR2 YFSETQ. The CDR3 has 14 amino acids. V lost 5 bases and J lost 3, with 9 bases in between. The CDR3 DNA sequence: TGCGCCAGCAGAGAGTTAAATGGGGCCAACGTCCTGACTTTC. This gives the protein CASRELNGANVLTF.

The rearrangement uses TRBV30 and TRBJ2-1; 7 bases align to TRBD2. With V trimmed by 7 bases and J by 3 bases, 12 bases remained unmatched. The CDR3 totals 15 residues. Germline CDR1 reads GTSNPN; CDR2 reads SVGIG (reference sequence). The CDR3 region is CASTPQREFYNEQFF. DNA of the CDR3: TGTGCCTCGACCCCCCAGCGGGAATTCTACAATGAGCAGTTCTTC.